These 30 T cell receptor beta chains were all obtained from the same sample, sequenced in a study of T cell responses to AZD1222 COVID-19 vaccine. The protocol was immunoSEQ multiplex PCR, while the TCRdb copy is restricted to in-frame clones and leaves out a portion. The sample holds some 200,000 clones, approximately 90% seen once. Material: peripheral blood, obtained on day 0 of AZD1222 vaccination. These receptors were collected from an adult in good health.

The rearrangement joins TRBV6-5 to TRBJ2-1; D unclear. Germline V lookup: CDR1 MNHEY, CDR2 SVGAGI. Trimming cost V 6 bases and J 7 bases, with 7 bases left between them. The CDR3 is 11 residues long. CDR3 nucleotides: TGTGCCAGCAGAAAAATAAATGAGCAGTTCTTC. Amino acid sequence: CASRKINEQFF.

The chain couples TRBV12-3 or TRBV12-4 to TRBJ1-2; D remains unclear. V shed 1 base and J shed 8 bases, with 11 bases lying between them. The CDR3 consists of 13 residues. The CDR3 spells CASSLEGVGGYTF. The CDR3 DNA reads TGTGCCAGCAGTTTAGAGGGAGTAGGCGGCTACACCTTC.

J is TRBJ1-4 and V is TRBV18; weak D call: TRBD1 (5 bases). V was trimmed by 4 bases and J by 1 base, leaving 16 bases between them. The CDR3 has 17 amino acids. Germline V lookup: CDR1 KGHSH, CDR2 LQKENI. The CDR3 DNA follows: TGTGCCAGCTCACGATATGTCGGACAAGGAACTAATGAAAAACTGTTTTTT. This codes for CASSRYVGQGTNEKLFF.

This clone was picked up one time. V usage is TRBV5-5 and J usage is TRBJ1-6; 7 nucleotides align to TRBD1. Germline trimming cut 2 bases from V and 7 bases from J; bases unmatched to any gene: 12. This CDR3 is 17 amino acids long. The germline V gene has CDR1 SGHKS and CDR2 YYEKEE (reference sequence). DNA of the CDR3: TGTGCCAGCAGCTTTCTCGTGGCGGGACAGCGAAATTCACCCCTCCACTTT. This gives the protein CASSFLVAGQRNSPLHF.

The CDR3 DNA follows: TGTGCCAGTAGAGGACTGACAGGGACCTATGGCTACACCTTC. Encoded protein: CASRGLTGTYGYTF. The J gene is TRBJ1-2, the V gene TRBV19, with 7 bases that match TRBD1. The CDR3 is made up of 14 amino acids. The germline V gene encodes CDR1 LNHDA and CDR2 SQIVND (reference sequence). The ends lost 6 bases at V and 4 bases at J; junction bases unmatched: 8. Looking up the rest from reference TRBV19 and TRBJ1-2 gives the full variable domain: DGGITQSPKYLFRKEGQNVTLSCEQNLNHDAMYWYRQDPGQGLRLIYYSQIVNDFQKGDIAEGYSVSREKKESFPLTVTSAQKNPTAFYLCASRGLTGTYGYTFGSGTRLTVV.

The rearrangement uses TRBV6-5 and TRBJ2-7; D unresolved. Trimming took off 5 bases at V and 6 bases at J, with 11 bases between the two ends. This CDR3 region has 12 residues. Germline CDR1 is MNHEY and CDR2 is SVGAGI. CDR3 sequence (DNA): TGTGCCAGCAGTCCTACAACGAGCGAGCAGTACTTC. Amino acids: CASSPTTSEQYF.

The V gene is TRBV19, the J gene TRBJ1-4; the D gene is possibly TRBD1 (6 bases). Germline values: CDR1 LNHDA, CDR2 SQIVND (reference sequence). Trimming took 5 bases from V and 8 from J, leaving 21 bases between them. This CDR3 contains 16 residues. Here the CDR3 reads CASSLGTLPGGEKLFF. The CDR3 DNA reads as TGTGCCAGTAGTTTAGGGACACTCCCTGGCGGGGAAAAACTGTTTTTT.

The chain uses TRBV10-1 and TRBJ2-7; D not certain. The CDR3 length is 13 residues. V was pared by 1 base and J by 7 bases, with 11 bases between. Germline V gene lookup returns CDR1 WNHNN and CDR2 SYGVQD (reference sequence). CDR3 sequence (DNA): TGCGCCAGCAGTGAGTACACCCTCGGGGAGCAGTACTTC. Amino acids: CASSEYTLGEQYF.

V and J are TRBV2 and TRBJ1-3; the match to TRBD1 covers 7 bases. Germline V CDR1 and CDR2: SNHLY, FYNNEI. With V trimmed by 6 bases and J by 4 bases, 12 bases remained unmatched. The CDR3 spans 16 residues. The CDR3 bases are TGTGCCAGCAGCCAGTTGAACACAGGGGCAGGAAACACCATATATTTT. It specifies CASSQLNTGAGNTIYF.

This chain links TRBV9 with TRBJ2-3; perhaps D is TRBD1 or TRBD2 (5 bases each). Germline CDR1 reads SGDLS; CDR2 reads YYNGEE. The V gene lost 0 bases and the J gene lost 0 bases, with 26 bases spanning the gap. The CDR3 runs 21 residues. In nucleotides, the CDR3 is TGTGCCAGCAGCGTAGTTGAGGCAGGGAGTTTTTTAGCAATGAGCACAGATACGCAGTATTTT. Its translation: CASSVVEAGSFLAMSTDTQYF.

The V gene is TRBV18, the J gene TRBJ1-1; no clear D. V was trimmed by 3 bases and J by 1 base, leaving 6 bases between them. The CDR3 is 13 residues long. CDR1 is KGHSH, CDR2 LQKENI, per germline. The chain's CDR3 is CASSPKGNTEAFF. In DNA, the CDR3 is TGTGCCAGCTCACCGAAGGGGAACACTGAAGCTTTCTTT.

This sequence joins TRBV15 and TRBJ1-4; perhaps TRBD1 as D (5 bases). This CDR3 contains 17 residues. Per the germline V gene, CDR1 is LNHNV and CDR2 is YYDKDF (reference sequence). The ends were cut back, 0 bases at V and 7 bases at J, with 18 bases in the middle. In DNA, the CDR3 is TGTGCCACCAGCAGAGATTACTCGGGGGACCTAAGTGAAAAACTGTTTTTT. Amino acids: CATSRDYSGDLSEKLFF.

The chain combines TRBV7-2 with TRBJ2-1; 7 bases fit TRBD2. V shed 9 bases and J 3 bases; nucleotides not matched to a gene: 8. The CDR3 contains 14 residues. CDR1 is SGHTA, CDR2 FQGNSA, per germline. CDR3: CASPPGGNYNEQFF. In DNA, the CDR3 is TGTGCCAGTCCGCCGGGGGGTAACTACAATGAGCAGTTCTTC.

The rearrangement joins TRBV3-1 (or the pseudogene TRBV3-2) to TRBJ1-1; 10 nucleotides agree with TRBD1. The CDR3 runs to 15 residues. Trimming cost V 4 bases and J 4 bases; bases outside gene matches: 6. The germline CDR1 and CDR2 sequences are LGHDT and YNNKEL (reference sequence). The CDR3, as DNA: TGTGCCAGCAGCCGACAGGGGGCCGTGACCACTGAAGCTTTCTTT. It specifies CASSRQGAVTTEAFF.

This clone was detected a few times. This chain links TRBV7-2 with TRBJ2-3; possibly TRBD2 for D (7 bases). Trimming removed 1 base at V and 6 bases at J, with 17 bases between. Looked up from germline, CDR1 is SGHTA and CDR2 is FQGNSA. This CDR3 has 16 amino acids. CDR3 amino acids: CASSLVWGHGGDTQYF. CDR3 in DNA: TGTGCCAGCAGCTTAGTTTGGGGGCACGGGGGGGATACGCAGTATTTT.

The J gene is TRBJ2-7, the V gene TRBV5-6; unclear D gene. The CDR3 totals 13 residues. Germline-derived CDR1 and CDR2 are SGHDT and YYEEEE. V lost 7 bases to trimming and J lost 5 bases, with 16 bases between them. CDR3 DNA: TGTGCCAGCGGCGCAGGCCCATTACACGAGCAGTACTTC. Translating gives CASGAGPLHEQYF.

The rearrangement links TRBV11-2 to TRBJ1-1, with TRBD1 matching 7 bases. The V and J ends lost 5 bases and 1 base, in that order; junction bases with no gene match: 7. Germline values: CDR1 SGHAT, CDR2 FQNNGV. The CDR3 extends over 15 amino acids. Here the CDR3 reads CASSRRQGGNTEAFF. CDR3 DNA sequence: TGTGCCAGCAGCCGCAGACAGGGAGGGAACACTGAAGCTTTCTTT.

A note on this clone: The same CDR3 arises from other DNA sequences in this sample as well. This chain links TRBV24-1 with TRBJ2-7; D is uncertain. Germline lookup yields CDR1 KGHDR and CDR2 SFDVKD. This CDR3 is built from 11 residues. V was pared by 3 bases and J by 4 bases, with 3 bases between. In DNA, the CDR3 is TGTGCCACCAGTGATCTTTACGAGCAGTACTTC. Its translation is CATSDLYEQYF.

This clone was detected once. The rearrangement links TRBV9 to TRBJ1-5; D might be TRBD1 (6 bases). V dropped 4 bases and J dropped 3 bases, with 14 bases sitting between them. The CDR3 is 15 amino acids. CDR1 is SGDLS and CDR2 is YYNGEE in the germline V gene. CDR3 residues: CASSPEQGNNQPQHF. The CDR3 nucleotides are TGTGCCAGCAGCCCAGAACAGGGAAACAATCAGCCCCAGCATTTT.

The CDR3 reads CASTDRGSGNTIYF. As DNA, the CDR3 is TGTGCCAGCACGGACAGGGGATCTGGAAACACCATATATTTT. The chain recombines TRBV25-1 with TRBJ1-3, with 9 bases fitting TRBD1. V was pared by 7 bases and J by 1 base, with 2 bases of the junction left unmatched. CDR1 and CDR2 (germline): MGHDK, SYGVNS. The CDR3 length is 14 residues.

The chain combines TRBV6-5 with TRBJ2-1; 8 bases are shared with TRBD2. Trimming took 7 bases from V and 3 from J; bases not matched to a gene: 8. This CDR3 is built from 15 residues. In germline, CDR1 is MNHEY, CDR2 SVGAGI. CDR3 sequence (DNA): TGTGCCAGCACCAACGGGGGGGCCGGCTACAATGAGCAGTTCTTC. This gives the protein CASTNGGAGYNEQFF.

The chain joins TRBV7-9 to TRBJ1-2; perhaps TRBD1 as D (5 bases). Trimming shortened V by 5 bases and J by 10 bases, and 23 bases separated the two germline ends. This CDR3 region has 15 residues. The germline V gene has CDR1 SEHNR and CDR2 FQNEAQ (reference sequence). This chain's CDR3 is CASSLDSGAIVPYTF. Written as DNA, the CDR3 is TGTGCCAGCAGCCTCGACTCCGGGGCCATTGTCCCCTACACCTTC.

The CDR3 reads CASKTAVYNSPLHF. The CDR3 DNA reads as TGTGCCAGCAAAACAGCCGTCTATAATTCACCCCTCCACTTT. The chain employs TRBV7-9 and TRBJ1-6; D remains ambiguous. The CDR3 covers 14 residues. The germline gives CDR1 SEHNR, CDR2 FQNEAQ (reference sequence). With 7 bases removed from V and 3 bases from J, the gap between germline ends came to 10 bases.

This chain links TRBV19 with TRBJ1-3; the D is unclear. Germline V gene sequence: CDR1 LNHDA, CDR2 SQIVND (reference sequence). The CDR3 loop spans 13 amino acids. V lost 5 bases and J 2 bases, leaving 7 bases between the germline ends. As DNA, the CDR3 is TGTGCCAGTAGTTCGTTGGCTGGAAACACCATATATTTT. Translated: CASSSLAGNTIYF.

The chain is built from TRBV18 and TRBJ1-3; tentatively, D is TRBD1 (5 bases). There are 19 residues in the CDR3. Looked up from germline, CDR1 is KGHSH and CDR2 is LQKENI. Trimming removed 3 bases at V and 3 bases at J, with 24 bases between. The CDR3 loop reads CASSPRDPGSRVNGNTIYF. The CDR3 region has the DNA TGTGCCAGCTCACCTCGCGACCCCGGGTCCAGGGTTAATGGAAACACCATATATTTT.

This chain joins TRBV7-2 and TRBJ2-3; D call uncertain. The CDR3 spans 15 residues. The germline gives CDR1 SGHTA, CDR2 FQGNSA. V gave up 1 base and J gave up 1 base, with 9 bases separating them. The DNA for the CDR3 is TGTGCCAGCAGCTTAGAGCTTGGCGGCACAGATACGCAGTATTTT. As protein: CASSLELGGTDTQYF.

This clone appeared once. The V and J genes are TRBV7-8 and TRBJ1-6; D ambiguous. The CDR3 is made up of 16 amino acids. Between the trimmed V and J ends, which lost 2 bases and 0 bases, there was a span of 8 bases. CDR1 is SGHVS and CDR2 is FQNEAQ in the germline V gene. The CDR3 nucleotides read TGTGCCAGCAGCTTAACGGGGAGCTCCTATAATTCACCCCTCCACTTT. Residues: CASSLTGSSYNSPLHF.

The chain employs TRBV19 and TRBJ1-5, with D hard to call. Germline CDR1 and CDR2: LNHDA and SQIVND (reference sequence). The CDR3 is 14 amino acids. V gave up 0 bases and J gave up 4 bases, with 7 bases separating them. The CDR3 reads CASSIDSGNQPQHF. The CDR3, as DNA: TGTGCCAGTAGTATAGACAGCGGAAATCAGCCCCAGCATTTT. The whole variable domain, filled in from reference TRBV19 and TRBJ1-5, reads DGGITQSPKYLFRKEGQNVTLSCEQNLNHDAMYWYRQDPGQGLRLIYYSQIVNDFQKGDIAEGYSVSREKKESFPLTVTSAQKNPTAFYLCASSIDSGNQPQHFGDGTRLSIL.

Comments on this clone: A junction end diverges from the germline sequence, so it may reflect a read error. The chain combines TRBV5-1 with TRBJ2-7; 7 bases line up with TRBD1. This CDR3 spans 10 amino acids. Germline-derived CDR1 and CDR2 are SGHRS and YFSETQ. CDR3 nucleotide sequence: TGCGCCAGCAGCTTGAAGACAGGGAGCTTC. This gives the protein CASSLKTGSF.

This clone came up once. DNA of the CDR3: TGTGCCAGCTCACCACCGGGACAGGGGAGCACAGATACGCAGTATTTT. This translates into CASSPPGQGSTDTQYF. This sequence joins TRBV18 and TRBJ2-3; the match to TRBD1 covers 10 bases. The CDR3 contains 16 residues. V trimming: 0 bases; J trimming: 0 bases; junction bases outside the gene matches: 0. Germline assignment: CDR1 KGHSH and CDR2 LQKENI. The whole variable domain, remainder taken from reference TRBV18 and TRBJ2-3, is NAGVMQNPRHLVRRRGQEARLRCSPMKGHSHVYWYRQLPEEGLKFMVYLQKENIIDESGMPKERFSAEFPKEGPSILRIQQVVRGDSAAYFCASSPPGQGSTDTQYFGPGTRLTVL.